A selection of T cell receptor beta chains follows, all from one sample in a study of T cells in Graves' hyperthyroidism and ophthalmopathy. TCRdb reprocessed the multiplex PCR reads via MiXCR and lists one record per CDR3 protein. This sample has 300,000 to 400,000 distinct CDR3 sequences, with approximately 14% found just once. The specimen was blood. Every receptor here comes from a woman aged 55-70 years with Graves' hyperthyroidism. CDR3s include the opening cysteine and the closing phenylalanine or tryptophan. The D gene is left open where the match is weak. Expanded clones are given a class, and other clones once, few, many or no size at all.

V: TRBV6-1; size: many; J: TRBJ2-3; D: NA; DNA: TGTGCCAGCAGAATGGGCCGTATGCGTACAGATACGCAGTATTTT; CDR3: CASRMGRMRTDTQYF
V: TRBV28; size: many; J: TRBJ2-7; D: TRBD2; DNA: TGTGCCAGCAGCCCCTCGCGGGGGTGGGGAGAGCAGTACTTC; CDR3: CASSPSRGWGEQYF
V: TRBV2; size: NA; J: TRBJ1-1; D: NA; DNA: TGTGCCAGCTCGAGTTTGGGGGCTTTCTTT; CDR3: CASSSLGAFF
V: TRBV11-2; size: many; J: TRBJ2-7; D: NA; DNA: TGTGCCAGCAGCTTATCGCAGGAAGAGGTTAGCTACGAGCAGTACTTC; CDR3: CASSLSQEEVSYEQYF
V: TRBV11-2; size: many; J: TRBJ2-3; D: NA; DNA: TGTGCCACCCCTCTCTGGGGCACAGATACGCAGTATTTT; CDR3: CATPLWGTDTQYF
V: TRBV19; size: NA; J: TRBJ1-5; D: NA; DNA: TGTGCCAGTACCTCGAGGATCTGGGGCAATCAGCCCCAGCATTTT; CDR3: CASTSRIWGNQPQHF
V: TRBV12-3/TRBV12-4; size: many; J: TRBJ2-1; D: TRBD1; DNA: TGTGCCAGCAGACTCCAGGGGGCTTGGGATGAGCAGTTCTTC; CDR3: CASRLQGAWDEQFF
V: TRBV6-1; size: few; J: TRBJ2-7; D: NA; DNA: TGTGCCAGCACAGGGATGAAAGAGCAGTACTTC; CDR3: CASTGMKEQYF
V: TRBV19; size: NA; J: TRBJ1-2; D: NA; DNA: TGTGCCAGTAGTATCGAAGGACATCACGATGGCTACACCTTC; CDR3: CASSIEGHHDGYTF
V: TRBV6-2/TRBV6-3; size: many; J: TRBJ2-3; D: TRBD2; DNA: TGTGCCAGCACCTCCCTCCCCGGGACTAGCCCAACGGATACGCAGTATTTT; CDR3: CASTSLPGTSPTDTQYF
V: TRBV27; size: many; J: TRBJ1-2; D: TRBD1; DNA: TGTGCCAGCAGTTCGGGGACAGGGCCTGGCTACACCTTC; CDR3: CASSSGTGPGYTF
V: TRBV19; size: NA; J: TRBJ1-2; D: NA; DNA: TGTGCCAGTGGGCGCGGGGTGCGCTACACCTTC; CDR3: CASGRGVRYTF
V: TRBV18; size: many; J: TRBJ1-6; D: TRBD1; DNA: TGTGCCAGCTCACCGGACAGGGGGTCACCCCTCCACTTT; CDR3: CASSPDRGSPLHF
V: TRBV5-1; size: many; J: TRBJ1-4; D: NA; DNA: TGCGCCAGCAGCTCGTCTGGAATGGATGAAAAACTGTTTTTT; CDR3: CASSSSGMDEKLFF
V: TRBV24-1; size: few; J: TRBJ1-2; D: NA; DNA: TGTGCCACCAGTGCTCCAGTACTTAACTATGGCTACACCTTC; CDR3: CATSAPVLNYGYTF
V: TRBV5-1; size: few; J: TRBJ2-1; D: TRBD2; DNA: TGCGCCACCCGGGACACCGGGGGGGGTGAGCAGTTCTTC; CDR3: CATRDTGGGEQFF
V: TRBV18; size: many; J: TRBJ1-1; D: NA; DNA: TGTGCCAGCTCACCACCGACCGGGGGCACTGAAGCTTTCTTT; CDR3: CASSPPTGGTEAFF
V: TRBV12-3/TRBV12-4; size: few; J: TRBJ1-5; D: TRBD1; DNA: TGTGCCAGCAGACCGACCGGGACAGGCTTCCCGCATTTT; CDR3: CASRPTGTGFPHF
V: TRBV18; size: many; J: TRBJ1-3; D: NA; DNA: TGTGCCAGCTCACCATCCCTCAACTCTGGAAACACCATATATTTT; CDR3: CASSPSLNSGNTIYF
V: TRBV12-3/TRBV12-4; size: many; J: TRBJ1-2; D: TRBD1; DNA: TGTGCCAGCTCAGGGACAGGCTATGGCTACACCTTC; CDR3: CASSGTGYGYTF
V: TRBV5-8; size: many; J: TRBJ1-1; D: TRBD1; DNA: TGTGCCAGCACAATCAGGGGGCATACTGAAGCTTTCTTT; CDR3: CASTIRGHTEAFF
V: TRBV20-1; size: few; J: TRBJ2-1; D: TRBD2; DNA: TGCAGTGCTAGAGAAATTAGCGGGAATGAGCAGTTCTTC; CDR3: CSAREISGNEQFF